The 15 T cell receptor beta chains listed next were all sequenced from one sample in a study of PD-1 blockade in classical Hodgkin lymphoma. Every patient relapsed after autologous stem cell transplantation, and brentuximab vedotin exposure varied. Method: immunoSEQ multiplex PCR; TCRdb's copy keeps in-frame clones and lacks some. The sample shows about 75,000 clones, more than 85% of them seen only once. Sequenced here: peripheral blood mononuclear cells (PBMCs), sampled at baseline. The receptors were gathered from a human donor with classical Hodgkin lymphoma.

The chain employs TRBV7-6 and TRBJ2-5; a possible D gene is TRBD1 (8 bases). The germline V and J ends were trimmed by 5 bases and 3 bases, with 16 bases remaining between them. Germline values: CDR1 SGHVS, CDR2 FNYEAQ. The CDR3 loop spans 15 amino acids. The CDR3 coding sequence is TGTGCCAGCAGCCCTTACAGGGGGGGTGAAGAGACCCAGTACTTC. It encodes CASSPYRGGEETQYF.

The chain carries TRBV6-5 and TRBJ2-3; 8 bases map to TRBD2. V trimming: 2 bases; J trimming: 6 bases; junction bases outside the gene matches: 7. The CDR3 is 15 residues long. The germline gives CDR1 MNHEY, CDR2 SVGAGI. CDR3 loop: CASSYESGGADTQYF. CDR3 nucleotides: TGTGCCAGCAGTTACGAATCGGGAGGGGCGGATACGCAGTATTTT.

The genes are TRBV30 and TRBJ1-2; D unresolved. Germline assignment: CDR1 GTSNPN and CDR2 SVGIG (reference sequence). V lost 4 bases to trimming and J lost 2 bases, with 5 bases between them. CDR3 length: 11 residues. This chain's CDR3 is CAWTTNYGYTF. For the CDR3, the DNA is TGTGCCTGGACTACCAACTATGGCTACACCTTC.

This clone was picked up a small number of times. The rearrangement links TRBV14 to TRBJ2-1, with unresolved D. This CDR3 has 16 residues. CDR1 and CDR2 (germline): SGHDN, FVKESK. V lost 2 bases and J lost 4, with 15 bases in between. Written as DNA, the CDR3 is TGTGCCAGCAGCCAATTGGCCGGCGGTTTATACAATGAGCAGTTCTTC. This sequence encodes CASSQLAGGLYNEQFF. Complete variable domain (other parts from reference TRBV14 and TRBJ2-1): EAGVTQFPSHSVIEKGQTVTLRCDPISGHDNLYWYRRVMGKEIKFLLHFVKESKQDESGMPNNRFLAERTGGTYSTLKVQPAELEDSGVYFCASSQLAGGLYNEQFFGPGTRLTVL.

A single count supports this clone. This rearrangement joins TRBV27 to TRBJ2-4; TRBD2 agrees at 7 bases. This CDR3 has 17 residues. With 0 bases clipped from V and 4 bases from J, the junction kept 9 bases outside the gene matches. CDR1 MNHEY and CDR2 SMNVEV come from the germline V gene (reference sequence). The CDR3 sequence is CASSLSFRAGKKNIQYF. The CDR3 DNA reads TGTGCCAGCAGTTTATCGTTTAGAGCGGGGAAAAAAAACATTCAGTACTTC.

This chain joins TRBV2 and TRBJ2-7; possible D gene TRBD2, 5 bases. V lost 4 bases to trimming and J lost 0 bases, with 10 bases between them. The germline CDR1 and CDR2 sequences are SNHLY and FYNNEI. The CDR3 is 14 residues long. The CDR3 here is CASSGERSSYEQYF. DNA for the CDR3: TGTGCCAGCAGTGGGGAGAGGAGCTCCTACGAGCAGTACTTC.

The V call is TRBV7-6, the J call TRBJ1-3, with 7 bases aligning to TRBD1. The junction had 8 bases not matched to a gene; V was cut back by 5 bases and J by 1 base. The length of the CDR3 is 16 residues. Germline CDR1 is SGHVS and CDR2 is FNYEAQ. CDR3 sequence: CASSNRQGGSGNTIYF. CDR3 nucleotide sequence: TGTGCCAGCAGCAATCGACAGGGAGGATCTGGAAACACCATATATTTT.

This rearrangement joins TRBV6-5 to TRBJ2-1; TRBD2 matches at 8 bases. Trimming at V came to 4 bases and at J to 7 bases, leaving 12 bases not matched to a gene. The CDR3 has 16 residues. Germline values: CDR1 MNHEY, CDR2 SVGAGI. This CDR3 is CASSLDSGATWNEQFF. As DNA, the CDR3 is TGTGCCAGCAGTTTGGATAGCGGGGCCACGTGGAATGAGCAGTTCTTC.

The chain joins TRBV5-6 to TRBJ1-4; TRBD1 might be the D (5 bases). The CDR3 extends over 16 amino acids. The germline CDR1 and CDR2 sequences are SGHDT and YYEEEE. V was clipped by 2 bases and J by 8 bases, with 19 bases between them. This chain's CDR3 is CASSFGTAVVGEKLFF. The CDR3, as DNA: TGTGCCAGCAGCTTCGGGACGGCGGTCGTTGGGGAAAAACTGTTTTTT.

The genes are TRBV2 and TRBJ2-7; no firm D call. This CDR3 comprises 15 residues. V dropped 4 bases and J dropped 1 base, with 14 bases sitting between them. Germline assignment: CDR1 SNHLY and CDR2 FYNNEI. Written as DNA, the CDR3 is TGTGCCAGCAGTGTGGGGTCGGCAGCATCCTACGAGCAGTACTTC. This translates into CASSVGSAASYEQYF.

The chain is built from TRBV5-6 and TRBJ2-2; D is unresolved. V lost 4 bases and J lost 4, with 5 bases in between. CDR1 is SGHDT, CDR2 YYEEEE, per germline. This CDR3 has 12 residues. CDR3 protein: CASSETTGELFF. CDR3 DNA: TGTGCCAGCAGCGAAACCACCGGGGAGCTGTTTTTT.

Only one count was recorded for this clone. The genes are TRBV10-3 and TRBJ1-3; 8 nucleotides match TRBD1. The CDR3 has 15 amino acids. Germline CDR1 is ENHRY and CDR2 is SYGVKD. After removal of 9 bases from V and 4 bases from J, the junction contained 11 bases not matched to a gene. The CDR3 loop is CAILGTGPVGNTIYF. Here the CDR3 DNA reads TGTGCCATTTTAGGGACAGGCCCCGTCGGAAACACCATATATTTT.

The chain is built from TRBV19 and TRBJ2-2, with no clear D. CDR3 length equals 10 residues. Deletions cut 8 bases from V and 6 bases from J, with 4 bases between. Germline V lookup: CDR1 LNHDA, CDR2 SQIVND (reference sequence). This CDR3 is CASFAGELFF. The CDR3 DNA sequence: TGTGCCAGTTTTGCCGGGGAGCTGTTTTTT.

The rearrangement uses TRBV27 and TRBJ1-5, with D possibly matching TRBD1 (5 bases). The CDR3 covers 14 residues. Germline assignment: CDR1 MNHEY and CDR2 SMNVEV (reference sequence). Trimming shortened V by 1 base and J by 2 bases, and 6 bases separated the two germline ends. The CDR3: CASSLLGGNQPQHF. The CDR3 coding sequence is TGTGCCAGCAGTTTATTAGGGGGCAATCAGCCCCAGCATTTT.

This clone was recorded a few times. The chain carries TRBV5-1 and TRBJ1-1; 7 bases fit TRBD1. Looked up from germline, CDR1 is SGHRS and CDR2 is YFSETQ. The CDR3 has 16 amino acids. Unmatched junction bases numbered 7, after V lost 2 bases and J lost 0 bases. The CDR3 here is CASSFTPGGLNTEAFF. CDR3 nucleotide sequence: TGCGCCAGCAGCTTTACTCCAGGGGGTCTGAACACTGAAGCTTTCTTT.